A single sample gave rise to the 14 T cell receptor beta chains below, sequenced in a study of blood T cell repertoires in COVID-19. Only in-frame clones appear in the TCRdb table, and some are missing; sequencing was by immunoSEQ multiplex PCR. The profile shows hundreds of thousands of clones, around 86% of them singletons. Sequencing input: peripheral blood. All receptors derive from a woman in her 50s with COVID-19, enrolled during active disease.

The chain combines TRBV5-5 with TRBJ1-2; TRBD1 aligns across 7 bases. The CDR3 contains 17 residues. The germline V gene encodes CDR1 SGHKS and CDR2 YYEKEE (reference sequence). The V segment lost 7 bases and the J segment 1 base; nucleotides outside the gene matches: 16. CDR3 residues: CASARSLRDSYNYGYTF. The CDR3 DNA sequence: TGTGCCAGCGCCCGATCCCTCCGGGACAGCTATAACTATGGCTACACCTTC.

This sequence joins TRBV7-7 and TRBJ2-2, with a possible D match to TRBD2 (5 bases). The ends were cut back, 5 bases at V and 6 bases at J, with 10 bases in the middle. The CDR3 sequence is 13 residues long. Germline assignment: CDR1 SSHAT and CDR2 FNYEAQ (reference sequence). CDR3 in DNA: TGTGCCAGCAGCCCGGGGAGCGCCGGGGAGCTGTTTTTT. This encodes CASSPGSAGELFF.

The V call is TRBV7-6, the J call TRBJ1-5, with unresolved D. CDR3 length equals 17 residues. Trimming cost V 0 bases and J 1 base, with 13 bases left between them. Germline V gene lookup returns CDR1 SGHVS and CDR2 FNYEAQ. The CDR3 sequence: CASSLAAAGMSNQPQHF. Here the CDR3 DNA reads TGTGCCAGCAGCTTAGCGGCAGCGGGGATGAGCAATCAGCCCCAGCATTTT.

The chain recombines TRBV4-3 with TRBJ2-5, with D maybe TRBD1 (5 bases). V was trimmed by 1 base and J by 5 bases, leaving 14 bases between them. Germline CDR1 LGHNA, CDR2 YSLEER. The length of the CDR3 is 15 residues. CDR3 nucleotides: TGCGCCAGCAGCCAAGGTTCGCAGGGCCCGGAGACCCAGTACTTC. Its protein product is CASSQGSQGPETQYF.

The CDR3 protein is CSVLGQGNIQYF. CDR3 nucleotide sequence: TGCAGCGTCCTGGGACAGGGGAACATTCAGTACTTC. V usage is TRBV29-1 and J usage is TRBJ2-4, with 10 positions matching TRBD1. With 6 bases clipped from V and 7 bases from J, the junction kept 3 bases outside the gene matches. CDR3 length equals 12 residues. CDR1 is SQVTM, CDR2 ANQGSEA, per germline. The complete variable domain, with remaining parts taken from reference TRBV29-1 and TRBJ2-4, reads SAVISQKPSRDICQRGTSLTIQCQVDSQVTMMFWYRQQPGQSLTLIATANQGSEATYESGFVIDKFPISRPNLTFSTLTVSNMSPEDSSIYLCSVLGQGNIQYFGAGTRLSVL.

This clone showed up just once. The rearrangement joins TRBV15 to TRBJ1-1, with a tentative D call TRBD1 (5 bases). CDR1 is LNHNV, CDR2 YYDKDF, per germline (reference sequence). This CDR3 comprises 14 residues. Trimming removed 1 base from V and 5 bases from J, with 11 bases in between. The DNA of the CDR3 is TGTGCCACCAGCAGAGTTAAGGGGAAGACTGAAGCTTTCTTT. It is translated as CATSRVKGKTEAFF.

The chain combines TRBV24-1 with TRBJ1-1, with no clear D. The CDR3 is made up of 13 amino acids. V lost 4 bases and J 0 bases, leaving 5 bases between the germline ends. CDR1 and CDR2 from the germline V gene are KGHDR and SFDVKD. In DNA, the CDR3 is TGTGCCACCAGTGACGAGATGAACACTGAAGCTTTCTTT. This codes for CATSDEMNTEAFF.

The chain is built from TRBV11-2 and TRBJ1-1; D possibly corresponds to TRBD1 (6 bases). CDR1 is SGHAT and CDR2 is FQNNGV in the germline V gene. CDR3 length equals 15 residues. The V and J ends lost 6 bases and 0 bases respectively, with 14 bases between them. Written as DNA, the CDR3 is TGTGCCAGCAGGGAAGACAGGACCATGAACACTGAAGCTTTCTTT. It encodes CASREDRTMNTEAFF.

This clone was found once. The V gene is TRBV5-6, the J gene TRBJ2-7, with 8 bases fitting TRBD2. Per the germline V gene, CDR1 is SGHDT and CDR2 is YYEEEE. CDR3 length: 17 amino acids. V was pared by 4 bases and J by 1 base, with 13 bases of the junction left unmatched. CDR3: CASSPEQGKRGSYEQYF. In nucleotides, the CDR3 is TGTGCCAGCAGCCCGGAACAGGGCAAGCGGGGGTCCTACGAGCAGTACTTC.

Comment on this clone: Within the sample, other DNA sequences also encode this same CDR3. The genes are TRBV12-3 or TRBV12-4 and TRBJ2-5, with 7 bases that match TRBD1. V dropped 7 bases and J dropped 2; count of bases not matched to a gene: 4. The CDR3 spans 13 residues. Here the CDR3 reads CASTRDSQETQYF. In DNA, the CDR3 is TGTGCCAGCACCAGGGACAGTCAAGAGACCCAGTACTTC.

The CDR3 protein is CASSLSVEQYF. CDR3 nucleotide sequence: TGTGCCAGCAGTCTTAGTGTCGAGCAGTACTTC. The chain combines TRBV12-3 or TRBV12-4 with TRBJ2-7; D gene ambiguous. The CDR3 is 11 amino acids. Trimming took off 5 bases at V and 6 bases at J, with 8 bases between the two ends.

The rearrangement uses TRBV24-1 and TRBJ1-2, with D possibly matching TRBD1 (6 bases). CDR3 length equals 14 residues. Per germline, CDR1 KGHDR and CDR2 SFDVKD. The V end lost 6 bases, the J end lost 2 bases, and 12 bases lay between the germline ends. The CDR3 coding sequence is TGTGCCACCAGTCCTCCGGGACACAACTATGGCTACACCTTC. It specifies CATSPPGHNYGYTF.

CDR3 nucleotides: TGTGCCATCAGTTCACAGGGGGCGCGGGCTGTCGCTTTCTTT. Protein sequence: CAISSQGARAVAFF. The chain has TRBV10-3 and TRBJ1-1, with 9 bases matching TRBD1. Germline CDR1 reads ENHRY; CDR2 reads SYGVKD. The CDR3 spans 14 residues. The trim removed 5 bases at V and 11 bases at J, leaving 12 bases unmatched.

The chain carries TRBV4-2 and TRBJ2-5; tentatively, D is TRBD2 (6 bases). Trimming took off 3 bases at V and 5 bases at J, with 19 bases between the two ends. Germline-derived CDR1 and CDR2 are LGHNA and YNFKEQ. CDR3 length: 16 residues. CDR3 amino acids: CASSQDYGQAAETQYF. CDR3 sequence (DNA): TGTGCCAGCAGCCAGGACTATGGGCAGGCGGCGGAGACCCAGTACTTC.